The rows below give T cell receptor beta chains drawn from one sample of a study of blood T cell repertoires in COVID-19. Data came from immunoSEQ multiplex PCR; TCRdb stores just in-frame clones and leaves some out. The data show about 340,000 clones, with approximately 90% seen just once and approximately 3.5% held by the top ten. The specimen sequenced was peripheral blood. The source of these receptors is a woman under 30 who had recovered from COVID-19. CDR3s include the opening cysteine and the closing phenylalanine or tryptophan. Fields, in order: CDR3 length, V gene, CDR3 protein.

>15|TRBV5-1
CASSLASGGGAEAFF
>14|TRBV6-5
CASRGQGATGELFF
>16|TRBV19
CASNPGQGFSGNTIYF
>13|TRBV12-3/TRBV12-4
CASSLSPRGPQHF
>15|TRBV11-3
CASSFSGQRQETQYF
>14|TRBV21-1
CASSNNRGPGELFF
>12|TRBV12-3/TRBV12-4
CASSDREETQYF
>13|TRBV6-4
CASSAGENYGYTF
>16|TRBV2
CASSEWGGANTGELFF
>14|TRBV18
CASSGGLGANVLTF
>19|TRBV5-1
CASSPPGLAGDGSTDTQYF
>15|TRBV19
CASSIGLADTDTQYF
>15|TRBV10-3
CAISDGTGVGETQYF
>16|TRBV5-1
CASSFRGQGSTGELFF
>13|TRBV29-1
CSVRDRDRNEQFF
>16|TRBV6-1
CASSEGQGYGNQPQHF
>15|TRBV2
CASSVTGSDTGELFF
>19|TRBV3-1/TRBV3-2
CASSQEWFGASGRSETQYF
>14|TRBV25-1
CASSSGTANSPLHF
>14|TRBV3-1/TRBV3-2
CASSPSGTEDTQYF
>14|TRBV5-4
CASSHDLGTDTQYF
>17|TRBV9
CASSQKGSGKHTDTQYF
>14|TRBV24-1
CATSDHGTGGKAFF
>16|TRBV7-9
CASSSRETSSYNEQFF
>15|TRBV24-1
CATSQAAGTDYGYTF